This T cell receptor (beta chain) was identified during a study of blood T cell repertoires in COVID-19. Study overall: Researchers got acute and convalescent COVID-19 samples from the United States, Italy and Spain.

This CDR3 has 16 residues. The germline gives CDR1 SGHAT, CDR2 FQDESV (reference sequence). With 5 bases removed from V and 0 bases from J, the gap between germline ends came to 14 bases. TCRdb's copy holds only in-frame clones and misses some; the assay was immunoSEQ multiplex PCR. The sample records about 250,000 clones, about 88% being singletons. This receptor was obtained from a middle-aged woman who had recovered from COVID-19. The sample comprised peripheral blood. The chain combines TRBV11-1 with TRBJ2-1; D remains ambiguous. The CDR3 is CASSPRAYSSYNEQFF. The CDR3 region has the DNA TGTGCCAGCAGCCCCCGAGCGTATAGCTCCTACAATGAGCAGTTCTTC.